In its sample, the clone carrying this TCR beta chain was seen a few times. This sample was taken from a study of T-cell memory formation after mild COVID-19. Turning to the study itself: TCR clusters largely stayed donor specific.

Trimming shortened V by 4 bases and J by 3 bases, and 14 bases separated the two germline ends. The germline V gene has CDR1 SGHKS and CDR2 YYEKEE (reference sequence). This CDR3 has 14 residues. Constant-segment primers were used for 5'RACE, and the resulting TCR alpha and TCR beta cDNA libraries carried sample barcodes and UMIs. A single record per CDR3 protein comes from TCRdb applying MiXCR to the 5' RACE reads. The table shows about 430,000 distinct CDR3 sequences, with 24% occurring only once. The receptor was isolated from an adult woman who had mild COVID-19 (a few samples of this study predate the infection). Cell type and time point are not known. The sample comprised PBMCs or a T cell subset sorted from them (not recorded which). The V call is TRBV5-5, the J call TRBJ2-7; tentative D call: TRBD2 (6 bases). CDR3 DNA: TGTGCCAGCAGCATAGGCGGGATGGGCTACGAGCAGTACTTC. Amino acid sequence: CASSIGGMGYEQYF. The full variable domain, rest sourced from reference TRBV5-5 and TRBJ2-7, is DAGVTQSPTHLIKTRGQQVTLRCSPISGHKSVSWYQQVLGQGPQFIFQYYEKEERGRGNFPDRFSARQFPNYSSELNVNALLLGDSALYLCASSIGGMGYEQYFGPGTRLTVT.